The clone carrying this TCR beta chain was seen a few times. Germline V CDR1 and CDR2: MGHRA, YSYEKL. CDR3 size: 13 residues. V lost 4 bases, J lost 4 bases, and 10 bases lay in between. The data derive from a study of regulatory T cells in long-lasting Graves disease. Libraries of TCR beta came from iRepertoire HTBI primers plus Arm-PCR of CDR3 regions. MiXCR, applied by TCRdb to the multiplex PCR reads, yields one record per CDR3 protein. This table has 400,000 to 500,000 distinct CDR3 sequences, 21% appearing once. Specified time point: persistent/refractory GD, antithyroid drugs over 5 years with positive TRAb. PBMC RNA was the source of the TCR library.

The sequence derives from a female donor with Graves disease. This rearrangement joins TRBV4-1 to TRBJ1-1; TRBD1 might be the D (6 bases). The starting material was peripheral blood mononuclear cells (PBMCs), obtained when the disease was refractory, from a patient treated with antithyroid drugs. CDR3 residues: CASSREGGTEAFF. For the CDR3, the DNA is TGCGCCAGCAGCCGCGAAGGGGGCACTGAAGCTTTCTTT.